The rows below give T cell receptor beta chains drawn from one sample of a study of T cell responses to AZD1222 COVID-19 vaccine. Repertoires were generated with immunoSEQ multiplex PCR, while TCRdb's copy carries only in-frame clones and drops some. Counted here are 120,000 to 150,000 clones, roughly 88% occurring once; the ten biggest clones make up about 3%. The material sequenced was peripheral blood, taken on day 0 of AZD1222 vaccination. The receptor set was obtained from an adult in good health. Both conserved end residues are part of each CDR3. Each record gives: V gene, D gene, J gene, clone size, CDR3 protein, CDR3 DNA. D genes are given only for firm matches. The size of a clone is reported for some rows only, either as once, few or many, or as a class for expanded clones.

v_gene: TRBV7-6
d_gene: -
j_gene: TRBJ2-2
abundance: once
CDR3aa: CASSLPSGANTGELFF
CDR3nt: TGTGCCAGCAGCTTACCGAGCGGCGCGAACACCGGGGAGCTGTTTTTT

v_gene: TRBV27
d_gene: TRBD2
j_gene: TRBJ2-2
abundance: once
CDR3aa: CASSLGGSLTGELFF
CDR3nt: TGTGCCAGCAGTTTGGGAGGGTCTCTAACCGGGGAGCTGTTTTTT

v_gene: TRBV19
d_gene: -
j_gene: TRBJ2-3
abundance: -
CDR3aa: CASKWASTDTQYF
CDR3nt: TGTGCCAGTAAGTGGGCAAGCACAGATACGCAGTATTTT

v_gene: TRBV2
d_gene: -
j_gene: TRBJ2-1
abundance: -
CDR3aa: CASSGDFQPEQFF
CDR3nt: TGTGCCAGCAGTGGGGACTTTCAACCGGAGCAGTTCTTC

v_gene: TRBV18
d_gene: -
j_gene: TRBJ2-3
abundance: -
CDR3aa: CARNTQYF
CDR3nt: TGTGCCAGAAATACGCAGTATTTT

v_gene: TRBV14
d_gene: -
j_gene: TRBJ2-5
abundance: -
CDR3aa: CASSPGPLETQYF
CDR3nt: TGTGCCAGCAGCCCCGGGCCCCTAGAGACCCAGTACTTC

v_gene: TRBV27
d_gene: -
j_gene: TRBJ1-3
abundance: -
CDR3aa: CASKFAGENTIYF
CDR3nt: TGTGCCAGCAAGTTTGCAGGAGAAAACACCATATATTTT

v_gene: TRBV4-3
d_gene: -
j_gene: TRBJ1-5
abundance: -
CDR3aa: CASSQGYSQPQHF
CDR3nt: TGCGCCAGCAGCCAAGGTTACTCTCAGCCCCAGCATTTT

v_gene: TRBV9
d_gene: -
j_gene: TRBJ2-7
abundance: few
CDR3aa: CASSPGDASSYEQYF
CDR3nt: TGTGCCAGCAGCCCCGGAGATGCGAGCTCCTACGAGCAGTACTTC

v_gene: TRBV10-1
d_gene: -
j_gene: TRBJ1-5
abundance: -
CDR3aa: CASRDQTQTKMDQPQHF
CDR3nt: TGCGCCAGCAGAGACCAAACACAGACTAAGATGGATCAGCCCCAGCATTTT

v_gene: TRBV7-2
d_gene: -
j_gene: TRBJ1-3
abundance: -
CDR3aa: CASSSDVSSGNTIYF
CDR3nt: TGTGCCAGCAGCTCGGACGTCTCCTCTGGAAACACCATATATTTT

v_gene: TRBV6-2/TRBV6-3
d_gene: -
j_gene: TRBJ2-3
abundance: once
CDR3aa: CASSGPYTDTQYF
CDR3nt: TGTGCCAGCAGTGGCCCATATACGGATACGCAGTATTTT

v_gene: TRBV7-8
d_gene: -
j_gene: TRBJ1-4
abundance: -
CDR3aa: CASSPGQKLFF
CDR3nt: TGTGCCAGCAGCCCGGGGCAGAAACTGTTTTTT

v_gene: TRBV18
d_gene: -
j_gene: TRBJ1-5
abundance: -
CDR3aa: CASSPKADQPQHF
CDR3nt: TGTGCCAGCTCACCAAAGGCGGATCAGCCCCAGCATTTT

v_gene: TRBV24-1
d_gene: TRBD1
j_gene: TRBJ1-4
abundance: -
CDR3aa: CATSDPSDRNSEKLFF
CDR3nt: TGTGCCACCAGTGACCCATCGGACAGGAATAGCGAAAAACTGTTTTTT

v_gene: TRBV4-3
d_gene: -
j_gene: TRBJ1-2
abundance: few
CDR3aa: CASSQDFGAVLYGYTF
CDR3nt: TGCGCCAGCAGCCAAGATTTCGGGGCCGTCCTCTATGGCTACACCTTC

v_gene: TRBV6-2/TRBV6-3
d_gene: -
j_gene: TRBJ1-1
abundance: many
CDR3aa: CASSYFVEGGTEAFF
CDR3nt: TGTGCCAGCAGTTACTTTGTGGAAGGGGGCACTGAAGCTTTCTTT

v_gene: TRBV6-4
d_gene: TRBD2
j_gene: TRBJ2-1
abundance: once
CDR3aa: CASSVGLAGADEQFF
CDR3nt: TGTGCCAGCAGTGTCGGTCTAGCGGGAGCTGATGAGCAGTTCTTC

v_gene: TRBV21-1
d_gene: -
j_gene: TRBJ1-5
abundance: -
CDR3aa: CASTNRTVRASNQPQHF
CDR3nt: TGTGCCAGCACCAACCGGACAGTACGAGCTAGCAATCAGCCCCAGCATTTT

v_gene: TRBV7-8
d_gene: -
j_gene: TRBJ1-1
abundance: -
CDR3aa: CASSLEGGNTEAFF
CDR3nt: TGTGCCAGCAGCTTAGAAGGCGGTAACACTGAAGCTTTCTTT

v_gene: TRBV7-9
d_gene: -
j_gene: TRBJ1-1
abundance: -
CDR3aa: CASSERGARAFF
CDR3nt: TGTGCCAGCAGCGAAAGGGGTGCGCGGGCTTTCTTT

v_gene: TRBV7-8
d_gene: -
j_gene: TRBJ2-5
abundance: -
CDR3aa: CASSLDTVQETQYF
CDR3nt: TGTGCCAGCAGCTTAGATACAGTCCAAGAGACCCAGTACTTC

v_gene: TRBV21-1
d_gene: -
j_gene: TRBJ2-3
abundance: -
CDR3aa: CASSPSSTVRIPCPPAPDTQYF
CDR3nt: TGTGCCAGCAGCCCCAGCTCGACGGTCCGGATTCCGTGCCCACCAGCACCAGATACGCAGTATTTT

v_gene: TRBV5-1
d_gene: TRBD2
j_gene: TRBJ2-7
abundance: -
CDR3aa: CASSFFTKTSGIDEQYF
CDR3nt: TGCGCCAGCAGCTTCTTCACGAAGACTAGCGGGATCGACGAGCAGTACTTC

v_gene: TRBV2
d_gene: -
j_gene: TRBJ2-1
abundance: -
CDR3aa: CASTPPRQSPLVYNEQFF
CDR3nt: TGTGCCAGCACCCCACCCCGACAGTCCCCGTTGGTGTACAATGAGCAGTTCTTC

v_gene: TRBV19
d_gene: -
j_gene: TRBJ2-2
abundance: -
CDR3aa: CASSSTFGELFF
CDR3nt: TGTGCCAGTAGTAGTACATTCGGGGAGCTGTTTTTT

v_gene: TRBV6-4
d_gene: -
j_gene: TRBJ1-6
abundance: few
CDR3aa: CASPDTKENSPLHF
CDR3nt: TGTGCCAGCCCCGATACAAAGGAAAATTCACCCCTCCACTTT

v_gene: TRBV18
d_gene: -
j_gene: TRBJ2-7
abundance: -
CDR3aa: CASSPRGRTISYEQYF
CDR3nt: TGTGCCAGCTCACCCCGGGGCAGGACAATTTCCTACGAGCAGTACTTC

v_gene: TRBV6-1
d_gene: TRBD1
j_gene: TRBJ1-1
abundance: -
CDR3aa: CASSAGSGQGNTEAFF
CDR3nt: TGTGCCAGCAGTGCAGGGTCGGGACAGGGGAACACTGAAGCTTTCTTT

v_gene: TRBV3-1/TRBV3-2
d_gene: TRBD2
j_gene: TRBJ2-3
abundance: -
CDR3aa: CASSRLAAGGTDTQYF
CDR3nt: TGTGCCAGCAGCCGCCTGGCAGCGGGAGGAACAGATACGCAGTATTTT

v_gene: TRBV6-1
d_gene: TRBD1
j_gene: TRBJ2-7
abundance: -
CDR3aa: CASRQGQGYPYEQYF
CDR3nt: TGTGCCAGCAGGCAGGGACAGGGGTACCCCTACGAGCAGTACTTC

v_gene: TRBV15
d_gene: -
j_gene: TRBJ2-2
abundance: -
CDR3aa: CATSREGVVNTGELFF
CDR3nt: TGTGCCACCAGCAGAGAGGGGGTGGTTAACACCGGGGAGCTGTTTTTT

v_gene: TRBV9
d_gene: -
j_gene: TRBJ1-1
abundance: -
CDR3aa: CASSPRDIGFKAFF
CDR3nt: TGTGCCAGCAGCCCCCGGGACATCGGGTTTAAAGCTTTCTTT

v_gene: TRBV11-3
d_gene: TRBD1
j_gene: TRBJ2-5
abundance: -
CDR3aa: CASSLDGTGGTQYF
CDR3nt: TGTGCCAGCAGCTTAGATGGGACAGGGGGGACCCAGTACTTC

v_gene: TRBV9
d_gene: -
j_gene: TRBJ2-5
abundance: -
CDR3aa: CASSVSEGYQETQYF
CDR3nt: TGTGCCAGCAGCGTATCGGAGGGCTACCAAGAGACCCAGTACTTC

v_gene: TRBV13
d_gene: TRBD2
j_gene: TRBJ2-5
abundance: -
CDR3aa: CASSLRLAGIQEGQYF
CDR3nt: TGTGCCAGCAGCTTAAGACTAGCGGGTATCCAAGAGGGCCAGTACTTC

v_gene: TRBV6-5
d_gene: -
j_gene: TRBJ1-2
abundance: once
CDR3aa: CASSWGDYGYTF
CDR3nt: TGTGCCAGCAGTTGGGGCGACTATGGCTACACCTTC

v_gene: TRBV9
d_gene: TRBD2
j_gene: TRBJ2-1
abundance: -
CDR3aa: CASSVWAGGVENEQFF
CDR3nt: TGTGCCAGCAGCGTGTGGGCGGGAGGAGTAGAAAATGAGCAGTTCTTC

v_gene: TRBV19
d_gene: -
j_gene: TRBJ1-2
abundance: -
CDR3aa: CASSPDRRALGYTF
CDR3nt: TGTGCCAGTAGTCCCGACAGACGAGCCCTAGGCTACACCTTC

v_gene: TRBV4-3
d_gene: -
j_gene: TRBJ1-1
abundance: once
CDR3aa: CASSQDPYTEAFF
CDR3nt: TGCGCCAGCAGCCAAGACCCTTACACTGAAGCTTTCTTT

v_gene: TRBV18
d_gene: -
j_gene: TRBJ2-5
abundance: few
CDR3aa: CASSARARQETQYF
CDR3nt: TGTGCCAGCTCAGCCCGGGCCAGACAAGAGACCCAGTACTTC

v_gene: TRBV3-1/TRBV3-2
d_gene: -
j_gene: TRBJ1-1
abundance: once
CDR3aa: CASSLRDLGVTEAFF
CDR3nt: TGTGCCAGCAGCCTCCGGGACCTAGGGGTCACTGAAGCTTTCTTT

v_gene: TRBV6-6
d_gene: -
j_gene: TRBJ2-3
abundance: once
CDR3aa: CASSSEGTGDTQYF
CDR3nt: TGTGCCAGCTCTTCCGAGGGTACGGGAGATACGCAGTATTTT

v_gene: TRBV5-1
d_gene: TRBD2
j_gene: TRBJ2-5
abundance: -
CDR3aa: CASSLGASGQETQYF
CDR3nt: TGCGCCAGCAGCTTAGGGGCTAGCGGGCAAGAGACCCAGTACTTC

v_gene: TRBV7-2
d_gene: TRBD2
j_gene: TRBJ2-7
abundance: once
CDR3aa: CASSYPGTSGRPREQYF
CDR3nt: TGTGCCAGCAGCTACCCCGGGACTAGCGGGAGGCCCCGGGAGCAGTACTTC

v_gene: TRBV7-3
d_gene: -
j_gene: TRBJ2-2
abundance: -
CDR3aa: CASSTYTGELFF
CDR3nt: TGTGCCAGCAGCACGTACACCGGGGAGCTGTTTTTT

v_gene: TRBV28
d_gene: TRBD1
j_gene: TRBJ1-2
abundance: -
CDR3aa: CASRYRDRGLYGYTF
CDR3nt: TGTGCCAGCAGGTACCGGGACAGGGGGCTCTATGGCTACACCTTC